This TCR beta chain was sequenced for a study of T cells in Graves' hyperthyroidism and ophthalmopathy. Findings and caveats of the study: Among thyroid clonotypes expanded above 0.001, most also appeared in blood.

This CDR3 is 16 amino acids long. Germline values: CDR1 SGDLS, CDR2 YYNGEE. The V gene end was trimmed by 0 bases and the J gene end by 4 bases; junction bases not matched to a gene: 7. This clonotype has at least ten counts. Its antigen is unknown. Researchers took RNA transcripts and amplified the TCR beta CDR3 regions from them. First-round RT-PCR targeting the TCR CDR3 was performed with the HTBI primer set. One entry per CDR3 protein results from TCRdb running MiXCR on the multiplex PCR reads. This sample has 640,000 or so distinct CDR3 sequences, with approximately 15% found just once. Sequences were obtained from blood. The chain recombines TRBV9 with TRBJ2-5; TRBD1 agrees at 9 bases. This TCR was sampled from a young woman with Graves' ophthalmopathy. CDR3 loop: CASSVGDRGGPETQYF. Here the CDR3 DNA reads TGTGCCAGCAGCGTAGGCGACAGGGGGGGTCCAGAGACCCAGTACTTC.